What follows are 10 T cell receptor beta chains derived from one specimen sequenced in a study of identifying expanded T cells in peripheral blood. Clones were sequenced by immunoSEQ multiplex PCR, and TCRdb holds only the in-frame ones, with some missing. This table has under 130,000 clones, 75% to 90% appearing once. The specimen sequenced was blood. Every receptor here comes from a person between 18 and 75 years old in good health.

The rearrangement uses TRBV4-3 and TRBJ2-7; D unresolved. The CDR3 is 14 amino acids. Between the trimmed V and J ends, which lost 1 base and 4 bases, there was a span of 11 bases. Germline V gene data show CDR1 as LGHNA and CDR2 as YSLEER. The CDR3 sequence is CASSQGRNGYEQYF. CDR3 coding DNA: TGCGCCAGCAGCCAAGGTCGTAACGGGTACGAGCAGTACTTC.

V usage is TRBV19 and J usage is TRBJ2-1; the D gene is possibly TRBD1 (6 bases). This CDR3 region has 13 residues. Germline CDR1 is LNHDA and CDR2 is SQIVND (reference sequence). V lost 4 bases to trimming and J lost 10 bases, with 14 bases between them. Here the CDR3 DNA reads TGTGCCAGTAGTACTACAGGGTTGCGGGAGCAGTTCTTC. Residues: CASSTTGLREQFF. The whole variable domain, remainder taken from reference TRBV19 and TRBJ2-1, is DGGITQSPKYLFRKEGQNVTLSCEQNLNHDAMYWYRQDPGQGLRLIYYSQIVNDFQKGDIAEGYSVSREKKESFPLTVTSAQKNPTAFYLCASSTTGLREQFFGPGTRLTVL.

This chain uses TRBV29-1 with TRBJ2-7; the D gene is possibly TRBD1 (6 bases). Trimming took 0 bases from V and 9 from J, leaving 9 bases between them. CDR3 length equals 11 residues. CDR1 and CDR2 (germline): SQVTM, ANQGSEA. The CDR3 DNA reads TGCAGCGTTGAAGACGGCAGGGGGCAGTACTTC. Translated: CSVEDGRGQYF.

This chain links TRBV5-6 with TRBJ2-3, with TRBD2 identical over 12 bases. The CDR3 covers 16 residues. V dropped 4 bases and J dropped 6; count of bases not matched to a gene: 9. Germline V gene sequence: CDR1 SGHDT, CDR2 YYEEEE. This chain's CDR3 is CASSRLAGGLIDTQYF. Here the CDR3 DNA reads TGTGCCAGCAGCCGCCTAGCGGGGGGGTTAATTGATACGCAGTATTTT.

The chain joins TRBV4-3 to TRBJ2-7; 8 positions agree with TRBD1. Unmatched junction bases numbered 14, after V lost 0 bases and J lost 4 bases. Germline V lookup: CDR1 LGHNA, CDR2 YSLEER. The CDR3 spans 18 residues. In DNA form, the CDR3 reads TGCGCCAGCAGCCAAGACGCAAGAACCTACAGGGGGAGGTACGAGCAGTACTTC. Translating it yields CASSQDARTYRGRYEQYF.

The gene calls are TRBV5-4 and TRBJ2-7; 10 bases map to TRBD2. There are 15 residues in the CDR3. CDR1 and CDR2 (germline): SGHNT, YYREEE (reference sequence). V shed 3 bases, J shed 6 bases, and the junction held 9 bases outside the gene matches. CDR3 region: CASSSQLAGQPEQYF. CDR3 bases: TGTGCCAGCAGCTCACAACTAGCGGGGCAGCCCGAGCAGTACTTC.

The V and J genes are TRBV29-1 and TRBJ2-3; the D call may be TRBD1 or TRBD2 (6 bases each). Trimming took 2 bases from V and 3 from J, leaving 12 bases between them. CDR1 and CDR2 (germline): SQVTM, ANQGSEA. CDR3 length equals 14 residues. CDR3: CSVELGGQTDTQYF. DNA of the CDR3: TGCAGCGTTGAACTGGGGGGCCAGACAGATACGCAGTATTTT.

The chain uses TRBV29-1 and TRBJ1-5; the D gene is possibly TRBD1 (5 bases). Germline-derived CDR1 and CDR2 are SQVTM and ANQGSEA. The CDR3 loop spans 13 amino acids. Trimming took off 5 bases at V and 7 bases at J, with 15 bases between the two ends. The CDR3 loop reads CSVSTGSGQPQHF. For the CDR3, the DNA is TGCAGCGTTAGCACCGGGTCAGGGCAGCCCCAGCATTTT.

For the CDR3, the DNA is TGCGCCAGCAGGCGCCACCCGGGACAGAGGGACGAGCAGTACTTC. Encoded protein: CASRRHPGQRDEQYF. The rearrangement uses TRBV10-1 and TRBJ2-7; 7 positions agree with TRBD1. The V gene end was trimmed by 6 bases and the J gene end by 5 bases; junction bases not matched to a gene: 13. Germline lookup yields CDR1 WNHNN and CDR2 SYGVQD (reference sequence). The CDR3 spans 15 residues.

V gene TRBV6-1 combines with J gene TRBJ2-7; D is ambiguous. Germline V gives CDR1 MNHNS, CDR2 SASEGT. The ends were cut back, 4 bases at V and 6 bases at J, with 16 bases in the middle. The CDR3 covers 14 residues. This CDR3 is CASSAYSPWREQYF. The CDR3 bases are TGTGCCAGCAGTGCCTACAGCCCCTGGCGCGAGCAGTACTTC.